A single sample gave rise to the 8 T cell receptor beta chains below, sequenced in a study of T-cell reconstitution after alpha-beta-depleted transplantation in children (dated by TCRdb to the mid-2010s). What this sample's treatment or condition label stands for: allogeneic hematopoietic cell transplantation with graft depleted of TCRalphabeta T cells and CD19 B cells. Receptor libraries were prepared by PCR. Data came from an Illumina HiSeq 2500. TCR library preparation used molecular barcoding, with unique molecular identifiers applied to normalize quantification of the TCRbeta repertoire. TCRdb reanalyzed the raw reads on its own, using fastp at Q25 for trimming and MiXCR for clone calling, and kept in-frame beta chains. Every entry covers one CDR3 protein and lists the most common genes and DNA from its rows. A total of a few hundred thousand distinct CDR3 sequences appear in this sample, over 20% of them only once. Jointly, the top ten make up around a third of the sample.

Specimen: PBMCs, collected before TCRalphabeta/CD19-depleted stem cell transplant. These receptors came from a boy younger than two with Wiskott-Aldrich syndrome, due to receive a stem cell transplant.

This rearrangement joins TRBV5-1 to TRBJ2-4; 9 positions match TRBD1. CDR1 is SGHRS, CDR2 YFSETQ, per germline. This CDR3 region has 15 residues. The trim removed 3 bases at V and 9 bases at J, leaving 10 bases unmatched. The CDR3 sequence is CASSSTGGIVGIQYF. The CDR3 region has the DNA TGCGCCAGCAGCTCGACAGGGGGGATCGTCGGCATTCAGTACTTC.

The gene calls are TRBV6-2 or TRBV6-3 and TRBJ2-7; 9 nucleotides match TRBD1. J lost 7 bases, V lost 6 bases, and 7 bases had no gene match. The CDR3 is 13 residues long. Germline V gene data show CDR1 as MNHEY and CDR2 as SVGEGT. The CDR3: CASSWTGAGEQYF. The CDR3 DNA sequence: TGTGCCAGCAGCTGGACAGGGGCTGGTGAGCAGTACTTC.

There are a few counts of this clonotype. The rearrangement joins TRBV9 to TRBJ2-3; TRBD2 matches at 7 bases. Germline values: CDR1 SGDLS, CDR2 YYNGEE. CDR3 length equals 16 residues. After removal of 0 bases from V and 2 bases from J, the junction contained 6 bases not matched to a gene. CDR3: CASSVGQRDHTDTQYF. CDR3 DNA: TGTGCCAGCAGCGTAGGCCAGCGGGACCACACAGATACGCAGTATTTT.

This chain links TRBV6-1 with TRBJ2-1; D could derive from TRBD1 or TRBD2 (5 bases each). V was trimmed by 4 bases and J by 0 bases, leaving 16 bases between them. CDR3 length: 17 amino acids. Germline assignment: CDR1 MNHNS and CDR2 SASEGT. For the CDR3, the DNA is TGTGCCAGCAGTGGGGGGTTGGGGGAGAGCTCCTACAATGAGCAGTTCTTC. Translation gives CASSGGLGESSYNEQFF.

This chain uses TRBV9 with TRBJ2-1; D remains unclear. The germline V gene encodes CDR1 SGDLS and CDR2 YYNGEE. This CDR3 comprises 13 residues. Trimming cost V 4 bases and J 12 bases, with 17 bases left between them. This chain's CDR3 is CASSPAPLIGQFF. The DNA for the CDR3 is TGTGCCAGCAGCCCGGCACCGTTGATCGGGCAGTTCTTC. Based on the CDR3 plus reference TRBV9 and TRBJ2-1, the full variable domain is DSGVTQTPKHLITATGQRVTLRCSPRSGDLSVYWYQQSLDQGLQFLIQYYNGEERAKGNILERFSAQQFPDLHSELNLSSLELGDSALYFCASSPAPLIGQFFGPGTRLTVL.

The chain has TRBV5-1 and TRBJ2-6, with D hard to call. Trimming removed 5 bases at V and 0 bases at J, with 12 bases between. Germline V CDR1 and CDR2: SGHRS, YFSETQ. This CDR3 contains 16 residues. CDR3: CASRIAGLSGANVLTF. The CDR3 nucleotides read TGCGCCAGCAGAATTGCTGGCCTCTCTGGGGCCAACGTCCTGACTTTC.

This chain's CDR3 is CASSLGTEDYEQYF. CDR3 bases: TGCGCCAGCAGCTTAGGGACAGAAGACTACGAGCAGTACTTC. The chain combines TRBV5-1 with TRBJ2-7, with 7 bases aligning to TRBD1. J gave up 3 bases and V 2 bases, and 5 bases lay outside the gene matches. The germline V gene encodes CDR1 SGHRS and CDR2 YFSETQ. The CDR3 length is 14 residues.

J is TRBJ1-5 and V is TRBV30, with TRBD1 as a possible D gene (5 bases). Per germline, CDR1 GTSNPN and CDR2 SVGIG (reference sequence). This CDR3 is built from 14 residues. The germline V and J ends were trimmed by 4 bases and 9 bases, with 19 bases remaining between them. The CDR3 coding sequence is TGTGCCTGGAAAACCCAGGGTGCTCGAGGGCCCCAGCATTTT. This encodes CAWKTQGARGPQHF.